This T cell receptor beta chain was documented in a study of T-cell reconstitution after alpha-beta-depleted transplantation in children. A TCRbeta library incorporating unique molecular identifiers was prepared. Using its own MiXCR run on the PCR reads, TCRdb lists one record per CDR3 protein. The data show 780,000 or so distinct CDR3 sequences, 16% seen once. CDR1 is SGHTA, CDR2 FQGTGA, per germline. The CDR3 has 13 amino acids. V lost 6 bases, J lost 7 bases, and 13 bases lay in between. Whole-study findings and limits: Several hundred graft clones that had expanded were reportedly the source of alpha-beta T cells about two months after transplant. Surviving thymic progenitors and recipient T cells were the source of high TCRbeta diversity at day 60 in some patients. Newly produced T cells mostly accounted for T-cell counts and diversity one year post-transplant.

This clonotype was seen a few times. The antigen is not known. This material consisted of PBMCs, mostly from graft donor cells, taken 360 days after TCRalphabeta/CD19-depleted stem cell transplant. The source of this sequence is a male patient younger than 18 who had a stem cell transplant for acute lymphoblastic leukemia, so the T cells may come from the graft donor. This rearrangement joins TRBV7-3 to TRBJ1-5; D is possibly TRBD1 (6 bases). CDR3 region: CASREGDGQPQHF. As DNA, the CDR3 is TGTGCCAGCAGGGAGGGGGACGGGCAGCCCCAGCATTTT. The full variable domain, in which reference TRBV7-3 and TRBJ1-5 provide the parts outside the CDR3, is GAGVSQTPSNKVTEKGKYVELRCDPISGHTALYWYRQSLGQGPEFLIYFQGTGAADDSGLPNDRFFAVRPEGSVSTLKIQRTERGDSAVYLCASREGDGQPQHFGDGTRLSIL.